This entry lists 30 T cell receptor beta chains sequenced from one sample in a study of response to subunit inactivated influenza vaccine. TCRdb reprocessed the RT-PCR reads with MiXCR, giving one entry per CDR3 protein. There are approximately 520,000 distinct CDR3 sequences in the sample; about 17% occur only once, and roughly 3% lies in the top ten. The sequencing used CD4+ T cells sorted from PBMCs, collected less than 30 months after vaccination. These receptors originate from a man between 50 and 75 years old who received an inactivated influenza vaccine.

The chain combines TRBV6-6 with TRBJ2-1; no firm D call. The CDR3 covers 12 residues. In germline, CDR1 is MNHNY, CDR2 SVGAGI (reference sequence). Trimming removed 6 bases from V and 6 bases from J, with 9 bases in between. CDR3 coding DNA: TGTGCCAGCAGGCCCGCGAGCAATGAGCAGTTCTTC. It yields the protein CASRPASNEQFF.

The table lists this clonotype with a few counts. This sequence joins TRBV4-2 and TRBJ2-3; 9 bases agree with TRBD2. Germline-derived CDR1 and CDR2 are LGHNA and YNFKEQ. V gave up 0 bases and J gave up 4 bases; unmatched junction bases: 14. CDR3 length: 19 amino acids. The CDR3 region is CASSQERLAGPGRADTQYF. The CDR3 DNA follows: TGTGCCAGCAGCCAAGAAAGGCTAGCGGGGCCTGGCAGGGCAGATACGCAGTATTTT.

The chain has TRBV6-1 and TRBJ1-4, with D maybe TRBD1 (6 bases). The V and J ends lost 1 base and 3 bases respectively, with 9 bases between them. This CDR3 is 15 amino acids long. Germline CDR1 is MNHNS and CDR2 is SASEGT. CDR3 protein: CASSEEGTPNEKLFF. Written as DNA, the CDR3 is TGTGCCAGCAGTGAAGAGGGGACACCTAATGAAAAACTGTTTTTT.

This clonotype was counted a few times. The chain employs TRBV7-9 and TRBJ1-1; the D gene is possibly TRBD1 (5 bases). Trimming removed 4 bases from V and 5 bases from J, with 14 bases in between. The CDR3 runs to 14 residues. Germline CDR1 SEHNR, CDR2 FQNEAQ (reference sequence). The CDR3 DNA reads as TGTGCCAGCAGCTACTCCTATCGGGGGACTGAAGCTTTCTTT. Protein product: CASSYSYRGTEAFF. Drawing the rest from reference TRBV7-9 and TRBJ1-1, the complete variable domain is DTGVSQNPRHKITKRGQNVTFRCDPISEHNRLYWYRQTLGQGPEFLTYFQNEAQLEKSRLLSDRFSAERPKGSFSTLEIQRTEQGDSAMYLCASSYSYRGTEAFFGQGTRLTVV.

V and J are TRBV29-1 and TRBJ2-3, with 7 bases identical to TRBD2. The CDR3 consists of 15 residues. Looked up from germline, CDR1 is SQVTM and CDR2 is ANQGSEA. Trimming removed 7 bases from V and 0 bases from J; junction bases left unmatched: 10. The CDR3 sequence is CSAREGRGSTDTQYF. The CDR3 bases are TGCAGCGCCAGGGAGGGGCGGGGGAGCACAGATACGCAGTATTTT.

This clonotype was picked up a small number of times. This chain links TRBV7-9 with TRBJ2-1, with 8 bases matching TRBD1. There are 16 residues in the CDR3. The J segment lost 6 bases and the V segment lost 3 bases, leaving 10 bases of the junction unmatched. Looked up from germline, CDR1 is SEHNR and CDR2 is FQNEAQ (reference sequence). This CDR3 reads CASSLTFQGAGNEQFF. The CDR3 nucleotides read TGTGCCAGCAGCTTGACTTTTCAGGGGGCCGGCAATGAGCAGTTCTTC.

CDR3 DNA: TGTGCCAGCATTGGACTAGCGGGGGTCGCGGGGGAGCTGTTTTTT. It specifies CASIGLAGVAGELFF. The chain combines TRBV12-3 or TRBV12-4 with TRBJ2-2; 13 bases fit TRBD2. CDR3 length equals 15 residues. V was pared by 7 bases and J by 8 bases, with 7 bases of the junction left unmatched.

The chain recombines TRBV30 with TRBJ2-7; TRBD1 aligns across 10 bases. The V and J ends lost 2 bases and 2 bases, in that order; junction bases with no gene match: 3. Germline loops: CDR1 GTSNPN, CDR2 SVGIG (reference sequence). The CDR3 sequence is 14 residues long. CDR3 residues: CAWSYGQGAYEQYF. Here the CDR3 DNA reads TGTGCCTGGAGTTACGGACAGGGGGCCTACGAGCAGTACTTC.

This clonotype was counted between two and nine times. The chain combines TRBV29-1 with TRBJ2-3, with TRBD1 matching over 7 bases. The CDR3 runs to 15 residues. Losses at the gene ends were 5 bases for V and 3 bases for J; bases not matched to a gene: 11. Germline V gene lookup returns CDR1 SQVTM and CDR2 ANQGSEA. The CDR3 region has the DNA TGCAGCGTTCCCCAACAGGGGCGGGTAACAGATACGCAGTATTTT. This translates into CSVPQQGRVTDTQYF.

Regarding this clonotype: At one end the junction does not follow the germline gene, possibly because of a read error. The chain couples TRBV5-1 to TRBJ2-4; 9 bases align to TRBD2. The CDR3 loop spans 14 amino acids. CDR1 and CDR2 (germline): SGHRS, YFSETQ. CDR3: CASSPGLAENIQYF. The CDR3 DNA reads as TGCGCCAGCAGCCCGGGACTAGCCGAAAACATTCAGTACTTC.

This clonotype was detected only a few times. The rearrangement uses TRBV11-3 and TRBJ2-2; D gene ambiguous. Per germline, CDR1 SGHNT and CDR2 YENEEA. V was clipped by 0 bases and J by 5 bases, with 7 bases between them. The CDR3 has 14 residues. The CDR3 sequence is CASSLDTRTGELFF. CDR3 nucleotides: TGTGCCAGCAGCTTAGATACGAGGACCGGGGAGCTGTTTTTT. Complete variable domain (other parts from reference TRBV11-3 and TRBJ2-2): EAGVVQSPRYKIIEKKQPVAFWCNPISGHNTLYWYLQNLGQGPELLIRYENEEAVDDSQLPKDRFSAERLKGVDSTLKIQPAELGDSAVYLCASSLDTRTGELFFGEGSRLTVL.

This clonotype was detected a few times. This chain joins TRBV6-1 and TRBJ1-5; 10 positions agree with TRBD1. The V gene end was trimmed by 6 bases and the J gene end by 6 bases; junction bases not matched to a gene: 11. This CDR3 is 16 amino acids long. Germline V gene lookup returns CDR1 MNHNS and CDR2 SASEGT. Written as DNA, the CDR3 is TGTGCCAGCAGCCTCCTCTCCGGGACAGGGGTTCAGCCCCAGCATTTT. Encoded protein: CASSLLSGTGVQPQHF.

This chain joins TRBV10-2 and TRBJ2-3; no firm D call. Germline V gives CDR1 WSHSY, CDR2 SAAADI. The CDR3 is 14 amino acids. V was shortened by 7 bases and J by 2 bases, with 13 bases between the two germline ends. The CDR3 DNA follows: TGCGCCAGCAAGGAACACAGCCTCACAGATACGCAGTATTTT. Encoded protein: CASKEHSLTDTQYF.

The gene calls are TRBV24-1 and TRBJ2-2; D unresolved. This CDR3 contains 13 residues. Germline lookup yields CDR1 KGHDR and CDR2 SFDVKD. The V and J ends lost 6 bases and 4 bases respectively, with 8 bases between them. CDR3 region: CATSNPVTGELFF. DNA for the CDR3: TGTGCCACCAGTAACCCCGTCACCGGGGAGCTGTTTTTT.

V usage is TRBV2 and J usage is TRBJ2-7, with 9 bases matching TRBD1. CDR3 length equals 15 residues. Germline CDR1 SNHLY, CDR2 FYNNEI. V was pared by 6 bases and J by 1 base, with 7 bases of the junction left unmatched. In DNA, the CDR3 is TGTGCCAGCAGGACGGACAGGGGAATTTCCTACGAGCAGTACTTC. Translated, it gives CASRTDRGISYEQYF.

Details on this clonotype: This likely comes from a read error, as the CDR3 has no conserved phenylalanine or tryptophan at its end. The V gene is TRBV2, the J gene TRBJ1-5, with D hard to call. In germline, CDR1 is SNHLY, CDR2 FYNNEI. The CDR3 length is 15 residues. V was pared by 1 base and J by 0 bases, with 7 bases between. The chain's CDR3 is CASSEEEYSNQPQHS. In nucleotides, the CDR3 is TGTGCCAGCAGTGAAGAGGAGTATAGCAATCAGCCCCAGCATTCT.

This clonotype was seen a few times. This sequence joins TRBV5-1 and TRBJ2-5; 10 bases are shared with TRBD2. The CDR3 runs 15 residues. V lost 2 bases and J lost 1; bases outside the gene matches: 2. Germline lookup yields CDR1 SGHRS and CDR2 YFSETQ. The chain's CDR3 is CASSFGLAAQETQYF. The DNA of the CDR3 is TGCGCCAGCAGCTTTGGACTAGCGGCCCAAGAGACCCAGTACTTC.

This clonotype has only a few counts. V and J are TRBV6-2 or TRBV6-3 and TRBJ1-2; D remains ambiguous. CDR1 is MNHEY and CDR2 is SVGEGT in the germline V gene. Trimming shortened V by 7 bases and J by 4 bases, and 13 bases separated the two germline ends. The CDR3 loop spans 13 amino acids. CDR3 sequence (DNA): TGTGCCAGCACTCCCAACAGAATCTATGGCTACACCTTC. Translation: CASTPNRIYGYTF.

The J gene is TRBJ1-1, the V gene TRBV7-8; no clear D gene. V was cut by 5 bases and J by 0 bases, with 13 bases left in between. Germline CDR1 and CDR2: SGHVS and FQNEAQ. The CDR3 totals 15 residues. In nucleotides, the CDR3 is TGTGCCAGCAGCCCAGCGGGCAGCATGAACACTGAAGCTTTCTTT. Translating gives CASSPAGSMNTEAFF.

On this clonotype: Germline and junction disagree at one end, which may indicate a read error. The chain has TRBV12-3 or TRBV12-4 and TRBJ2-3; TRBD1 is a possible D gene (6 bases). The CDR3 length is 14 residues. CDR3 coding DNA: TGTGCCAGCAGTTCAAATATAGATTCGGGACACTCCCTTTTT. Its protein is CASSSNIDSGHSLF.

This clonotype was detected many times. The chain combines TRBV12-3 or TRBV12-4 with TRBJ2-7, with D maybe TRBD1 (5 bases). The CDR3 has 12 residues. V was shortened by 3 bases and J by 5 bases, with 8 bases between the two germline ends. DNA for the CDR3: TGTGCCAGCAGTTTCGTAGGGGACGAGCAGTACTTC. Protein: CASSFVGDEQYF.

This clonotype was observed a handful of times. The chain recombines TRBV2 with TRBJ1-2; 11 bases agree with TRBD1. J gave up 4 bases and V 7 bases, and 2 bases lay outside the gene matches. The germline gives CDR1 SNHLY, CDR2 FYNNEI. The CDR3 runs to 13 residues. The CDR3 reads CASKGTGGYGYTF. For the CDR3, the DNA is TGTGCCAGCAAAGGGACAGGGGGCTATGGCTACACCTTC.

In this sample, this clonotype turned up a few times. This sequence joins TRBV2 and TRBJ1-2, with D unclear. Germline lookup yields CDR1 SNHLY and CDR2 FYNNEI. The CDR3 runs 13 residues. V shed 2 bases and J shed 6 bases, with 10 bases lying between them. CDR3 nucleotide sequence: TGTGCCAGCAGTGAAAAAAGGCCGGATGGCTACACCTTC. It is translated as CASSEKRPDGYTF.

This clonotype was detected a few times. The chain is built from TRBV11-2 and TRBJ2-4, with 8 bases lining up with TRBD1. After removal of 0 bases from V and 9 bases from J, the junction contained 10 bases not matched to a gene. The CDR3 consists of 16 residues. Looked up from germline, CDR1 is SGHAT and CDR2 is FQNNGV. The CDR3 loop is CASSLDPGGQSSIQYF. The CDR3 coding sequence is TGTGCCAGCAGCTTAGACCCAGGGGGCCAGTCGAGCATTCAGTACTTC.

This clonotype showed up just a few times. In nucleotides, the CDR3 is TGTGCCAGCAGCTTACAGCATGAGCAGTTCTTC. This encodes CASSLQHEQFF. The V gene is TRBV7-9, the J gene TRBJ2-1; D unresolved. CDR3 length equals 11 residues. CDR1 and CDR2 (germline): SEHNR, FQNEAQ (reference sequence). The V and J ends lost 2 bases and 8 bases respectively, with 4 bases between them.

The V gene is TRBV11-2, the J gene TRBJ1-5; 7 bases are shared with TRBD1. Germline CDR1 is SGHAT and CDR2 is FQNNGV. With 5 bases clipped from V and 5 bases from J, the junction kept 9 bases outside the gene matches. The CDR3 spans 15 residues. The CDR3 nucleotides read TGTGCCAGCAGCAAAACGGGACAGTTAGATCAGCCCCAGCATTTT. It encodes CASSKTGQLDQPQHF. The full variable domain, with the rest looked up from reference TRBV11-2 and TRBJ1-5, is EAGVAQSPRYKIIEKRQSVAFWCNPISGHATLYWYQQILGQGPKLLIQFQNNGVVDDSQLPKDRFSAERLKGVDSTLKIQPAKLEDSAVYLCASSKTGQLDQPQHFGDGTRLSIL.

This clonotype came up many times. V gene TRBV20-1 combines with J gene TRBJ2-7, with TRBD2 identical over 7 bases. This CDR3 has 13 amino acids. The germline V gene has CDR1 DFQATT and CDR2 SNEGSKA (reference sequence). Germline trimming cut 5 bases from V and 4 bases from J; bases unmatched to any gene: 8. This CDR3 reads CSASRDYRYEQYF. CDR3 DNA sequence: TGCAGTGCTTCCCGGGACTATAGGTACGAGCAGTACTTC.

The chain couples TRBV12-3 or TRBV12-4 to TRBJ2-1; TRBD2 aligns across 14 bases. V lost 7 bases, J lost 0 bases, and 8 bases stayed unmatched. The CDR3 spans 18 residues. CDR3 in DNA: TGTGCCAGCACCTGGGGGACTAGCGGGAGTGGCTCCTACAATGAGCAGTTCTTC. It specifies CASTWGTSGSGSYNEQFF.

The table lists this clonotype with many counts. J is TRBJ1-2 and V is TRBV5-1; D ambiguous. The ends were cut back, 4 bases at V and 4 bases at J, with 14 bases in the middle. Germline-derived CDR1 and CDR2 are SGHRS and YFSETQ. The CDR3 length is 14 residues. For the CDR3, the DNA is TGCGCCAGCAGCGCGGAGGGTCAGATCTATGGCTACACCTTC. Its translation: CASSAEGQIYGYTF.

This clonotype was picked up many times. Here the CDR3 reads CATSSGNSDTQYF. In DNA form, the CDR3 reads TGTGCCACCAGCTCAGGCAACTCAGATACGCAGTATTTT. V usage is TRBV24-1 and J usage is TRBJ2-3; D gene unclear. The CDR3 has 13 amino acids. Looked up from germline, CDR1 is KGHDR and CDR2 is SFDVKD. V was clipped by 7 bases and J by 4 bases, with 11 bases between them.